Included here is one T cell receptor (beta chain) sequence, with context. This sample is part of a study of blood T cell repertoires in COVID-19. TCRdb's copy holds only in-frame clones and misses some; the assay was immunoSEQ multiplex PCR. Of approximately 140,000 clones in the sample, 85% to 90% were seen once. Germline CDR1 SQVTM, CDR2 ANQGSEA. Trimming left V 4 bases short and J 2 bases short, with 9 bases between. The CDR3 is 14 residues long. Sequenced: peripheral blood. The receptor's source is a woman aged 55-69 years with acute or convalescent COVID-19. The chain couples TRBV29-1 to TRBJ2-6, with D tentatively TRBD1 (5 bases). The DNA of the CDR3 is TGCAGCGTTGTGGCAGGGCCTGGGGCCAACGTCCTGACTTTC. Protein: CSVVAGPGANVLTF.